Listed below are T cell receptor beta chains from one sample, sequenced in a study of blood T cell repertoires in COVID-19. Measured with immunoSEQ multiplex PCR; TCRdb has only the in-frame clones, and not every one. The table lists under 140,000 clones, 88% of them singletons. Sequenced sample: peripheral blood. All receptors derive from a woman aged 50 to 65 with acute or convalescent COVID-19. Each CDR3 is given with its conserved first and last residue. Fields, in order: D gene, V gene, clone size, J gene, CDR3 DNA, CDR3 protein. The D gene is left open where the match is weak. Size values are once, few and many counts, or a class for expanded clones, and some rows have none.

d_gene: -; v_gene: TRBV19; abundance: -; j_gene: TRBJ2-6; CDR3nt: TGTGCCAGTTCAACAGGGAGCCTGCCCTCTGGGGCCAACGTCCTGACTTTC; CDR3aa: CASSTGSLPSGANVLTF
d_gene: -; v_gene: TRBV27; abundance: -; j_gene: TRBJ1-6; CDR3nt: TGTGCCAGCAGTCAATGGGGGGGGCGATCACCCCTCCACTTT; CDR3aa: CASSQWGGRSPLHF
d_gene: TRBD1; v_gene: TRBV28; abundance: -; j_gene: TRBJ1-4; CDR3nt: TGTGCCAGCAGCCCACATGACAGGGCATATGAAAAACTGTTTTTT; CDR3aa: CASSPHDRAYEKLFF
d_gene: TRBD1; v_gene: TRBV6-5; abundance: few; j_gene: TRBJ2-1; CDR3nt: TGTGCCAGCAGGACCGGGACAGGGAGCGATGAGCAGTTCTTC; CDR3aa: CASRTGTGSDEQFF
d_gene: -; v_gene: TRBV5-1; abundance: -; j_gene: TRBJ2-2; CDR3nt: TGCGCCAGCAGCATCCCCCAGGGGGGCCCCGGGGAGCTGTTTTTT; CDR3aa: CASSIPQGGPGELFF
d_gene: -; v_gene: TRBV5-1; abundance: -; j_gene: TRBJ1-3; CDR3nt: TGCGCCAGCAGTCAAGGGGGGGCTGGAAACACCATATATTTT; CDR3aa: CASSQGGAGNTIYF
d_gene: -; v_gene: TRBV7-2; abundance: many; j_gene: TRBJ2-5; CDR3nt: TGTGCCAGCAGCTGGAAGGGGGAGACCCAGTACTTC; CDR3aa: CASSWKGETQYF
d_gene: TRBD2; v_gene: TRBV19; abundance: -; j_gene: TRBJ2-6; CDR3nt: TGTGCCAGTAGCCGGACTAGCGGGAGCCCTAACTCTGGGGCCAACGTCCTGACTTTC; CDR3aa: CASSRTSGSPNSGANVLTF
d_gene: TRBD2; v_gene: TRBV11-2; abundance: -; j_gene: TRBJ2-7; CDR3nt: TGTGCCAGCAGCTTGTTTAGCGGGAGCTCCTACGAGCAGTACTTC; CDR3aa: CASSLFSGSSYEQYF
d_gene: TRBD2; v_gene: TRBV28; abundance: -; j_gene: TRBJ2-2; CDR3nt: TGTGCCAGCTTCACTAGCGGAGCCGCGAACACCGGGGAGCTGTTTTTT; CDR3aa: CASFTSGAANTGELFF
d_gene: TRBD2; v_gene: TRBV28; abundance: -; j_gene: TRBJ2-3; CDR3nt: TGTGCCAGCAGTTTATCCCGAATAGCGGGAGGGACTGATACGCAGTATTTT; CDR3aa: CASSLSRIAGGTDTQYF
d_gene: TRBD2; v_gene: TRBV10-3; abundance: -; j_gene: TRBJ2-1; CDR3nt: TGTGCCATCAGTGAGCCCGGGAGGGGCCTCAATGAGCAGTTCTTC; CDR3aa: CAISEPGRGLNEQFF
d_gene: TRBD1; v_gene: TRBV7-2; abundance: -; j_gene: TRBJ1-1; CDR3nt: TGTGCCAGCAGCAGGGACAGGGGGAACACTGAAGCTTTCTTT; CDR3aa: CASSRDRGNTEAFF
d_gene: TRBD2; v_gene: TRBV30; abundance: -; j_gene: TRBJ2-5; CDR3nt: TGTGCCTGGACTCTGGCTAGCGGGAGCGGGGAGACCCAGTACTTC; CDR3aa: CAWTLASGSGETQYF
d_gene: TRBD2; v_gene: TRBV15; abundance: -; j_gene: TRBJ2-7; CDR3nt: TGTGCCACCGAGGGGAGGGGTACCGACGAGCAGTACTTC; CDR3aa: CATEGRGTDEQYF
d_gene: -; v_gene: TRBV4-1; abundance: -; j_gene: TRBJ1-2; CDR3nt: TGCGCCAGCAGCCAGGAGACAGGATGGAGCTATGGCTACACCTTC; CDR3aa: CASSQETGWSYGYTF
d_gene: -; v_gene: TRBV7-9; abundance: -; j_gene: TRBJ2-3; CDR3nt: TGTGCCAGCAGCCGCGTGGCAGATACGCAGTATTTT; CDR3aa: CASSRVADTQYF
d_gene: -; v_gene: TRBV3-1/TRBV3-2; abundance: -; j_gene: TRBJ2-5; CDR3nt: TGTGCCAGCAGCCAGGCCACAGCAGAGACCCAGTACTTC; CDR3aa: CASSQATAETQYF
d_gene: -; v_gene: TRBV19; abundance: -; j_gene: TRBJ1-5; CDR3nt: TGTGCCAGTAGGAGGACAAAAGATCAGCCCCAGCATTTT; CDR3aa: CASRRTKDQPQHF
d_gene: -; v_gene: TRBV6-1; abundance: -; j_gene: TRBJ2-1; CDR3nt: TGTGCCAGCAGTGAACGGGCGGGGAGCCTTTACAATGAGCAGTTCTTC; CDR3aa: CASSERAGSLYNEQFF
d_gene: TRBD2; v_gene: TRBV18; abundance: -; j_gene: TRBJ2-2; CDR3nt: TGTGCCAGCTCACCGGGACTAGCGGGAGCCGGGGAGCTGTTTTTT; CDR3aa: CASSPGLAGAGELFF
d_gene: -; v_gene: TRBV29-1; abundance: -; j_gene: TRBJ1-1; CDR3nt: TGCAGCGTTGAAGTGAAGGGGTTGGGCACTGAAGCTTTCTTT; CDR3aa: CSVEVKGLGTEAFF
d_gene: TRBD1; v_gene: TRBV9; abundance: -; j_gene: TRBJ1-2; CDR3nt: TGTGCCAGCAGCGTAGATTCCAGGGGGCCGGGTGGCTACACCTTC; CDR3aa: CASSVDSRGPGGYTF
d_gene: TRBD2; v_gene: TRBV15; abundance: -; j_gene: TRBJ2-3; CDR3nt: TGTGCCACCAGCAGTGGACTAGCGATCGGCACAGATACGCAGTATTTT; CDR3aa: CATSSGLAIGTDTQYF
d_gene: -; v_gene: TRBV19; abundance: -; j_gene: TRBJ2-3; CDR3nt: TGTGCCAGTAGTTCCCTAGCGTCTAGCACAGATACGCAGTATTTT; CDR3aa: CASSSLASSTDTQYF
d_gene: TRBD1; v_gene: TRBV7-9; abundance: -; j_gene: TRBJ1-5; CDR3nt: TGTGCCAGCAGCCAGACAGGGTCTAGCAATCAGCCCCAGCATTTT; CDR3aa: CASSQTGSSNQPQHF
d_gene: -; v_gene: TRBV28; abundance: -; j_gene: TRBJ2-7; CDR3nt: TGTGCCAGCAGGGGTCCGGGGGGCAGGGCAAGGGAGCAGTACTTC; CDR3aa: CASRGPGGRAREQYF
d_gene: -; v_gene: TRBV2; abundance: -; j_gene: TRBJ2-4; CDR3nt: TGTGCCAGCAGGATGCAGGGTGTTGCCAAAAACATTCAGTACTTC; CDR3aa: CASRMQGVAKNIQYF
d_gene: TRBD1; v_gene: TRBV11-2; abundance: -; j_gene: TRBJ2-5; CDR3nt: TGTGCCAGCAGCTCCGGACAGGGGGTTAAAGAGACCCAGTACTTC; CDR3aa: CASSSGQGVKETQYF
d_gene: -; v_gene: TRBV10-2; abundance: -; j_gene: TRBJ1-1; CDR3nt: TGCGCCAGCAGTGCGACAAGTCGCACTGAAGCTTTCTTT; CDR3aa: CASSATSRTEAFF
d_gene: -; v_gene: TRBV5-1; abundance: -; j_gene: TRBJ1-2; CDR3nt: TGCGCCAGCAGCTTGGATCGGTATGGCTACACCTTC; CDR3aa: CASSLDRYGYTF
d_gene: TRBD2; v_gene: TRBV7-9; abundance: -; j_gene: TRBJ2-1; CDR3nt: TGTGCCAGCAGCTCGGGACAGGGGACGGGACTAGCGGGAAATGAGCAGTTCTTC; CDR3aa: CASSSGQGTGLAGNEQFF
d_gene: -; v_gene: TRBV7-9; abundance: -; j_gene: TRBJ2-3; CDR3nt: TGTGCCAGCAGCTTAGTCTGGCGGGAAGATACGCAGTATTTT; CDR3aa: CASSLVWREDTQYF
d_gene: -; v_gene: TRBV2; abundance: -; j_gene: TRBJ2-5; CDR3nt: TGTGCCAGCAGTGACAAGGGGCAAAGTCAAGAGACCCAGTACTTC; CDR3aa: CASSDKGQSQETQYF
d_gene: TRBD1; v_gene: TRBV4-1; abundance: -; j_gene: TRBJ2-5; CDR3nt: TGCGCCAGCAGCCAAGTCGAAGTGGGACAGGGAGAGACCCAGTACTTC; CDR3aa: CASSQVEVGQGETQYF
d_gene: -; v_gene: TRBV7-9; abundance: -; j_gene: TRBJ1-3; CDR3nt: TGTGCCAGCAGCCAGACAAACTCTGGAAACACCATATATTTT; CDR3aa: CASSQTNSGNTIYF
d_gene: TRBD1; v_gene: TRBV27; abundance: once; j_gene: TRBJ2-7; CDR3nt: TGTGCCAGCAGTTTGAGCTTTGCAGGGGGCTCCTACGAGCAGTACTTC; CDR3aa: CASSLSFAGGSYEQYF
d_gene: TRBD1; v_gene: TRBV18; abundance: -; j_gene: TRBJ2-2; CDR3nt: TGTGCCAGCTCACCACCCCGCGGACAGGGGGGCACCGGGGAGCTGTTTTTT; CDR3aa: CASSPPRGQGGTGELFF
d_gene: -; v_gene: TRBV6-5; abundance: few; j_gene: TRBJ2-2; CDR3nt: TGTGCCAGCAGTTTACAGGGCGGGGAGCTGTTTTTT; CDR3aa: CASSLQGGELFF
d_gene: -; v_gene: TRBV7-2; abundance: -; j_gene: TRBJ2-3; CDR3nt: TGTGCCAGCACCGACAGTTTCACAGATACGCAGTATTTT; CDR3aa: CASTDSFTDTQYF
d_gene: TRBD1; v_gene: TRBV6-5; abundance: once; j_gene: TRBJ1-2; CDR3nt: TGTGCCAGCAGTTATAGGGGACAGGGCTATGGCTACACCTTC; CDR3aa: CASSYRGQGYGYTF
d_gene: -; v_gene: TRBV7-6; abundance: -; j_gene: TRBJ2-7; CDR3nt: TGTGCCAGCAGCTTAACAGAAGGTGTAGGGGGCGAGCAGTACTTC; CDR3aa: CASSLTEGVGGEQYF
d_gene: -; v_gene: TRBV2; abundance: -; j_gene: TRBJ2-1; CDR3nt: TGTGCCACCCTGAATGTGAGGGACTCCTACAATGAGCAGTTCTTC; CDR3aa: CATLNVRDSYNEQFF
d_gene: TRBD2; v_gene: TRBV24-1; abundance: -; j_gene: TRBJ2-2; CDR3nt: TGTGCCACCAGTGATTTGAGCCTAGCGGGAGCCTCCGGGGAGCTGTTTTTT; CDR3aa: CATSDLSLAGASGELFF
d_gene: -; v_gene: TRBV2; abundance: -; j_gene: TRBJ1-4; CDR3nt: TGTGCCAGCGGTGGAGTCAATAATGAAAAACTGTTTTTT; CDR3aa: CASGGVNNEKLFF
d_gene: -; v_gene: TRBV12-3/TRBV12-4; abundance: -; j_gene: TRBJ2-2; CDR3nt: TGTGCCAGCAGACGGACAGACCCCGGGGAGCTGTTTTTT; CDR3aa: CASRRTDPGELFF
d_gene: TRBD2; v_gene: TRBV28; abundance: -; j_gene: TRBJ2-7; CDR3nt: TGTGCCAGCAGTCTTCCTAGCGGGAATGGGTACGAGCAGTACTTC; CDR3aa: CASSLPSGNGYEQYF
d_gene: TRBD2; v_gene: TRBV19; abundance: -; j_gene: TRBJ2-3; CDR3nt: TGTGCCAGTAGCCCTCCGGGACTAGCGGGAGATACGCAGTATTTT; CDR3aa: CASSPPGLAGDTQYF
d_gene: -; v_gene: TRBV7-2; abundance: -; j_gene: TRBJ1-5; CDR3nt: TGTGCCAGCAGCTCCTCGAGTAGCAATCAGCCCCAGCATTTT; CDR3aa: CASSSSSSNQPQHF
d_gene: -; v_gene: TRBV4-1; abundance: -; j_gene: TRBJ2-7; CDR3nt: TGCGCCAGCAGCCAAGATGCGGGATACGAGCAGTACTTC; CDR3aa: CASSQDAGYEQYF
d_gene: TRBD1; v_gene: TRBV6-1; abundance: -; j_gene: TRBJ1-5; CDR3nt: TGTGCCAGCAGTGATCCGAGGGACAGGCGCCTCAATAGCAATCAGCCCCAGCATTTT; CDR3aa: CASSDPRDRRLNSNQPQHF
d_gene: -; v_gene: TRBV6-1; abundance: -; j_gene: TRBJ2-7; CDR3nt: TGTGCCAGCAGTGAACCGGGGATTCCTCTAAGGCAGTACTTC; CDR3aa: CASSEPGIPLRQYF
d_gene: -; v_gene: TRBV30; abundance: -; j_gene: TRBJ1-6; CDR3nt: TGTGCCTGGAGAGGCAGGGAGGTTTCACCCCTCCACTTT; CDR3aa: CAWRGREVSPLHF
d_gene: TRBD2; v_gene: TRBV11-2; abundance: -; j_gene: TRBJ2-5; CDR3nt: TGTGCCAGCAGCTTAGAGCTAGTTAGCGGGCGAGAGACCCAGTACTTC; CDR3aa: CASSLELVSGRETQYF